One sample yielded the 14 T cell receptor beta chains listed below, sequenced in a study of T cell responses to AZD1222 COVID-19 vaccine. The assay was immunoSEQ multiplex PCR, and TCRdb's table has in-frame clones only and misses some. The repertoire holds 57,000 or so clones, with roughly 80% as singletons. The input for sequencing was peripheral blood, taken 28 days after the second AZD1222 dose. The receptors shown here come from an adult who received the AZD1222 COVID-19 vaccine.

This chain joins TRBV3-1 (or the pseudogene TRBV3-2) and TRBJ2-5; D is ambiguous. CDR1 and CDR2 from the germline V gene are LGHDT and YNNKEL (reference sequence). The CDR3 has 13 amino acids. The ends were cut back, 5 bases at V and 2 bases at J, with 9 bases in the middle. The CDR3 DNA reads TGTGCCAGCAGCAATCGCAGACAAGAGACCCAGTACTTC. This sequence encodes CASSNRRQETQYF.

The chain recombines TRBV6-1 with TRBJ2-5; no clear D gene. The CDR3 consists of 14 residues. V lost 0 bases to trimming and J lost 4 bases, with 9 bases between them. The germline V gene encodes CDR1 MNHNS and CDR2 SASEGT. The CDR3 DNA is TGTGCCAGCAGTGAAGCCTCGTTTGGAGAGACCCAGTACTTC. This sequence encodes CASSEASFGETQYF.

The V call is TRBV2, the J call TRBJ1-5, with TRBD1 matching 7 bases. Germline CDR1 reads SNHLY; CDR2 reads FYNNEI. V lost 5 bases to trimming and J lost 5 bases; unmatched junction nucleotides: 9. The length of the CDR3 is 15 residues. Written as DNA, the CDR3 is TGTGCCAGCAGTTTGGGACAGCTGTCGGATCAGCCCCAGCATTTT. It codes for CASSLGQLSDQPQHF.

The genes are TRBV6-5 and TRBJ2-1, with D possibly TRBD2 on 5 matching bases. V gave up 0 bases and J gave up 6 bases, with 15 bases separating them. CDR1 is MNHEY and CDR2 is SVGAGI in the germline V gene. The CDR3 has 16 amino acids. The CDR3 loop reads CASSYSPYGRGNEQFF. CDR3 nucleotides: TGTGCCAGCAGTTACTCGCCTTATGGGAGAGGCAATGAGCAGTTCTTC.

The rearrangement links TRBV7-3 to TRBJ2-1; no firm D call. V was clipped by 5 bases and J by 4 bases, with 12 bases between them. Germline lookup yields CDR1 SGHTA and CDR2 FQGTGA. The CDR3 loop spans 14 amino acids. The CDR3 DNA sequence: TGTGCCAGCAGCCCCGCAGGTGGGTACAATGAGCAGTTCTTC. Translated: CASSPAGGYNEQFF.

This rearrangement joins TRBV19 to TRBJ2-3, with 9 nucleotides matching TRBD2. The junction had 12 bases not matched to a gene; V was cut back by 3 bases and J by 8 bases. The germline CDR1 and CDR2 sequences are LNHDA and SQIVND (reference sequence). This CDR3 comprises 16 residues. CDR3 sequence reads: CASSMGHGTSQPTQYF. For the CDR3, the DNA is TGTGCCAGTAGTATGGGACACGGGACTAGCCAACCTACGCAGTATTTT.

This clone has only a few counts. J is TRBJ1-2 and V is TRBV29-1; D is uncertain. Between the trimmed V and J ends, which lost 1 base and 6 bases, there was a span of 12 bases. The CDR3 is 13 residues long. CDR1 is SQVTM, CDR2 ANQGSEA, per germline. CDR3 region: CSVEGAGSHGYTF. In DNA form, the CDR3 reads TGCAGCGTTGAAGGGGCCGGGTCCCATGGCTACACCTTC. Using reference TRBV29-1 and TRBJ1-2 for the parts outside the CDR3, the full variable domain is SAVISQKPSRDICQRGTSLTIQCQVDSQVTMMFWYRQQPGQSLTLIATANQGSEATYESGFVIDKFPISRPNLTFSTLTVSNMSPEDSSIYLCSVEGAGSHGYTFGSGTRLTVV.

V usage is TRBV3-1 (or the pseudogene TRBV3-2) and J usage is TRBJ2-3; 12 bases line up with TRBD2. This CDR3 comprises 17 residues. Germline-derived CDR1 and CDR2 are LGHDT and YNNKEL (reference sequence). V shed 1 base and J 5 bases; nucleotides not matched to a gene: 7. CDR3 nucleotides: TGTGCCAGCAGCCAAGTCCCTAGCGGGGGGGCAATAGATACGCAGTATTTT. This gives the protein CASSQVPSGGAIDTQYF.

A single count supports this clone. This chain joins TRBV28 and TRBJ2-7, with 12 nucleotides matching TRBD2. The junction had 8 bases not matched to a gene; V was cut back by 5 bases and J by 9 bases. The CDR3 consists of 14 residues. CDR1 and CDR2 from the germline V gene are MDHEN and SYDVKM. In DNA, the CDR3 is TGTGCCAGCAGTCCCGCCCTAGCGGGGGGGCTGCAGTACTTC. It encodes CASSPALAGGLQYF.

J is TRBJ1-3 and V is TRBV5-6; maybe TRBD1 (5 bases). Germline-derived CDR1 and CDR2 are SGHDT and YYEEEE. Deletions cut 5 bases from V and 0 bases from J, with 12 bases between. This CDR3 region has 15 residues. The CDR3 region is CASRTQVNSGNTIYF. DNA for the CDR3: TGTGCCAGCAGAACACAGGTCAACTCTGGAAACACCATATATTTT.

The chain links TRBV4-2 to TRBJ1-1; unclear D gene. The CDR3 is made up of 14 amino acids. Germline V CDR1 and CDR2: LGHNA, YNFKEQ. V dropped 0 bases and J dropped 1 base, with 6 bases sitting between them. CDR3 sequence reads: CASSQEGTNTEAFF. The CDR3 bases are TGTGCCAGCAGCCAAGAGGGAACGAACACTGAAGCTTTCTTT.

The chain recombines TRBV27 with TRBJ1-5; 11 bases are a match to TRBD1. The germline gives CDR1 MNHEY, CDR2 SMNVEV (reference sequence). Trimming cost V 5 bases and J 2 bases; bases outside gene matches: 8. The CDR3 spans 17 residues. CDR3 residues: CASSAGTGGGGNQPQHF. The CDR3 nucleotides are TGTGCCAGCAGTGCGGGGACAGGGGGTGGGGGCAATCAGCCCCAGCATTTT.

The CDR3 loop is CASSLLDRGSGGYTF. CDR3 sequence (DNA): TGCGCCAGCAGCCTTCTAGACAGGGGAAGTGGAGGCTACACCTTC. V usage is TRBV5-1 and J usage is TRBJ1-2, with TRBD1 matching over 8 bases. This CDR3 region has 15 residues. V lost 4 bases and J lost 8; bases outside the gene matches: 13. Per germline, CDR1 SGHRS and CDR2 YFSETQ.

This clone was picked up a small number of times. The chain recombines TRBV11-3 with TRBJ2-7, with 10 positions matching TRBD1. This CDR3 contains 14 residues. Germline assignment: CDR1 SGHNT and CDR2 YENEEA. After removal of 3 bases from V and 3 bases from J, the junction contained 2 bases not matched to a gene. For the CDR3, the DNA is TGTGCCAGCAGCTTTCGGACAGGGGGCTACGAGCAGTACTTC. Protein product: CASSFRTGGYEQYF.